This TCR beta chain was identified during a study of CD8+ T cells in alopecia areata. Background on the study: Treated patients received oral tofacitinib, 5 to 10 mg twice daily. People stayed on tofacitinib for 6 to 18 months, then stopped the drug for 6 months. Study observations and caveats: Whether baseline CD8+ expansion is linked to response remains uncertain, given a single nonresponder. Tofacitinib did not eliminate many expanded lesional clones from scalp or blood.

The sequencing template was cDNA reverse transcribed from extracted RNA. Method: immunoSEQ multiplex PCR; TCRdb's copy keeps in-frame clones and lacks some. The data hold under 150,000 clones, with 45% to 65% observed a single time. As to this clone: Its target is unknown.

Treatment specified: oral pan-JAK inhibitor, 5-10 mg twice daily. Trimming shortened V by 7 bases and J by 0 bases, and 12 bases separated the two germline ends. Germline V gene lookup returns CDR1 SQVTM and CDR2 ANQGSEA. The CDR3 loop spans 13 amino acids. This sequence joins TRBV29-1 and TRBJ1-1; tentative D call: TRBD1 (5 bases). This clonotype originated in a human donor with alopecia areata. The sequencing here drew on CD4+ T cells sorted from blood, taken at week 24, from a patient treated with tofacitinib. In DNA form, the CDR3 reads TGCAGCGGGGGACGGAAAATGAACACTGAAGCTTTCTTT. Amino acids: CSGGRKMNTEAFF.